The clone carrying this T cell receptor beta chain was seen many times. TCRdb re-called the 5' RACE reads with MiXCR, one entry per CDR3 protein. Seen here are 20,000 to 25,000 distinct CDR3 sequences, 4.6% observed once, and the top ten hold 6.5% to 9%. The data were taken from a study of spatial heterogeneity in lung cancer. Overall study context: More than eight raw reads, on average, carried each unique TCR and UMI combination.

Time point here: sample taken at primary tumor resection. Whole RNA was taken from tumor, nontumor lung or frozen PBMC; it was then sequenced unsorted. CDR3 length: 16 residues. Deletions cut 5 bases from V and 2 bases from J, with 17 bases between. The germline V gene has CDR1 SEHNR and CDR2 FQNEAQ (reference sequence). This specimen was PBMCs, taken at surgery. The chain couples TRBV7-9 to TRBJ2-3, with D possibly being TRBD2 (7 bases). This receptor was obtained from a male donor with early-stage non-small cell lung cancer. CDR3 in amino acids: CASSTVAGAFTDTQYF. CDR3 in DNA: TGTGCCAGCAGCACCGTCGCGGGGGCTTTCACAGATACGCAGTATTTT.